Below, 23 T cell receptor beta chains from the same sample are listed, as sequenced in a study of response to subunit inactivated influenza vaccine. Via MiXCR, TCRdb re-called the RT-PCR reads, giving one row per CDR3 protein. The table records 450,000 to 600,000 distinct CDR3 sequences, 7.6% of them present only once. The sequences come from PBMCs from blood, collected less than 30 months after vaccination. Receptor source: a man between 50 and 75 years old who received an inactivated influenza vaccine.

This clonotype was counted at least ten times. Here the CDR3 reads CASYGTGAQANYGYTF. Written as DNA, the CDR3 is TGTGCCAGCTACGGGACAGGGGCTCAAGCTAACTATGGCTACACCTTC. This chain links TRBV6-1 with TRBJ1-2, with 10 bases matching TRBD1. The CDR3 contains 16 residues. The V and J ends lost 8 bases and 0 bases, in that order; junction bases with no gene match: 9. CDR1 and CDR2 (germline): MNHNS, SASEGT.

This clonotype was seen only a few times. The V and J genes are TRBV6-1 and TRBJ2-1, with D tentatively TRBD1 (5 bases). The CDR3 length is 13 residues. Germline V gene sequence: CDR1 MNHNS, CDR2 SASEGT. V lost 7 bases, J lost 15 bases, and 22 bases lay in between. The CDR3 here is CASTPELRGMAFF. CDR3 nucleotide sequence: TGTGCCAGCACCCCAGAACTAAGGGGTATGGCGTTCTTC.

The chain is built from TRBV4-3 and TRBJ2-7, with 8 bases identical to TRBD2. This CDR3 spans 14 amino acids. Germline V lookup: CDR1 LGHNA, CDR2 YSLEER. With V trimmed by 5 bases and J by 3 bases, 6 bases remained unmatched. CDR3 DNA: TGCGCCAGCAGCAAGAGCGGGAGTCTCTACGAGCAGTACTTC. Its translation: CASSKSGSLYEQYF.

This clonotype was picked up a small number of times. CDR3 sequence (DNA): TGTGCCACCTCTGGCGGGACGGTTTTAAACAATGAGCAGTTCTTC. This sequence encodes CATSGGTVLNNEQFF. This rearrangement joins TRBV10-3 to TRBJ2-1; TRBD2 is a possible D gene (6 bases). The ends were cut back, 10 bases at V and 5 bases at J, with 21 bases in the middle. The CDR3 is made up of 15 amino acids. Germline V lookup: CDR1 ENHRY, CDR2 SYGVKD.

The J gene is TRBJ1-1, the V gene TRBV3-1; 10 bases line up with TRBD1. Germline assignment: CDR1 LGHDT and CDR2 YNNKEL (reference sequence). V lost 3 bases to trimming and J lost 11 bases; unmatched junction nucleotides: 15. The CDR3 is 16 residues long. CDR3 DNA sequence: TGTGCCAGCAGCCACCTCCGCCCGGGACAGGGGATAGGTGCTTTCTTT. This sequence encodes CASSHLRPGQGIGAFF.

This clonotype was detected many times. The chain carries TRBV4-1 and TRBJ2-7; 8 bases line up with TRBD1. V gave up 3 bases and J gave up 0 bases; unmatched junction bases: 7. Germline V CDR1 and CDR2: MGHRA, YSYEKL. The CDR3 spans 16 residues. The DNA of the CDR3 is TGCGCCAGCAGCCAGGAAACCGGGACAGGCTCCTACGAGCAGTACTTC. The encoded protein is CASSQETGTGSYEQYF.

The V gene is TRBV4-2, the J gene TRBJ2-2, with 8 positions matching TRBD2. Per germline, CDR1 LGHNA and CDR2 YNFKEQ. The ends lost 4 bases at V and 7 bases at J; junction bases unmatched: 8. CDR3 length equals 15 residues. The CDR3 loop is CASSLAGGEGGELFF. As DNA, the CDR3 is TGTGCCAGCAGCCTGGCGGGGGGCGAGGGCGGGGAGCTGTTTTTT.

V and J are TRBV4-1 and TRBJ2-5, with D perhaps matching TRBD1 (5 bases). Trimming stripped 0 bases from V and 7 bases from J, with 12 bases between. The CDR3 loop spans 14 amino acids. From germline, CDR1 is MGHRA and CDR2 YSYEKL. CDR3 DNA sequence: TGCGCCAGCAGCCAAGATGTACAGGCAGGGACCCAGTACTTC. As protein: CASSQDVQAGTQYF.

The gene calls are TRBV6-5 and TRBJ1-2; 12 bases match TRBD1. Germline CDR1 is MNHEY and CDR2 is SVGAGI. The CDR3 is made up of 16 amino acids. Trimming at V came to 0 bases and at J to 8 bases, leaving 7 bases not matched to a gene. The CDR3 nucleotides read TGTGCCAGCAGTTACTCGACCGGGACAGGGGGCGGAGGCTACACCTTC. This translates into CASSYSTGTGGGGYTF.

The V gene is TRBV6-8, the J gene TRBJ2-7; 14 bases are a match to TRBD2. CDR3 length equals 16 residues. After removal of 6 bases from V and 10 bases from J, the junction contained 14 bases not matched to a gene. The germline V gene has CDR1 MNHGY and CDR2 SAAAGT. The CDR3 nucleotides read TGTGCCAGCAGACCACAGACTAGCGGGAGGGCCCTTCGACAGTACTTC. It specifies CASRPQTSGRALRQYF.

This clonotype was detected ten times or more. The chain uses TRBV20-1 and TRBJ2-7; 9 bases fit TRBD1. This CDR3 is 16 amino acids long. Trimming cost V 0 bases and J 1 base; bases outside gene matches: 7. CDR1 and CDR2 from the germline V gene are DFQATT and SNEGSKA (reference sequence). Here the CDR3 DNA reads TGCAGTGCTAGAGATCAGGGGACAGGGTCTTCCTACGAGCAGTACTTC. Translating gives CSARDQGTGSSYEQYF.

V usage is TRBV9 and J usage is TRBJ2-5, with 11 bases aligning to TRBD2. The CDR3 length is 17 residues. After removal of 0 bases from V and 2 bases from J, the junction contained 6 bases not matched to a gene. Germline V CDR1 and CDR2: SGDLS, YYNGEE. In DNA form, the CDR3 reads TGTGCCAGCAGCGTAGCGGCTAGCGGGGGGTTACAAGAGACCCAGTACTTC. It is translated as CASSVAASGGLQETQYF.

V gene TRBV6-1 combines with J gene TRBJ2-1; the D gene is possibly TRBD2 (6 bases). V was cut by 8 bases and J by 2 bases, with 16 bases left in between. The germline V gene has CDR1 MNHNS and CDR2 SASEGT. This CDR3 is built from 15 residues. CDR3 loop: CASSKGLPTYNEQFF. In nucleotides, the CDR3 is TGTGCCAGCTCCAAAGGACTACCCACCTACAATGAGCAGTTCTTC.

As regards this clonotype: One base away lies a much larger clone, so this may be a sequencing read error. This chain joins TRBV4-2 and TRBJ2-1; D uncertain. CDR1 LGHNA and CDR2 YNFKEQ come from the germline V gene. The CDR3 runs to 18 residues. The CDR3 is CASSQESPGGVFANEQIF. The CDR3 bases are TGTGCCAGCAGCCAAGAATCTCCGGGTGGCGTGTTTGCCAATGAGCAGATCTTC.

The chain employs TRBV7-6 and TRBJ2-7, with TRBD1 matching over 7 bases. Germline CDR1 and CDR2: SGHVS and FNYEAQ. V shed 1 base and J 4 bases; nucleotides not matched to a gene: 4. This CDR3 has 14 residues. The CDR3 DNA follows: TGTGCCAGCAGCTTAGGGGGACAGCGGTACGAGCAGTACTTC. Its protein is CASSLGGQRYEQYF.

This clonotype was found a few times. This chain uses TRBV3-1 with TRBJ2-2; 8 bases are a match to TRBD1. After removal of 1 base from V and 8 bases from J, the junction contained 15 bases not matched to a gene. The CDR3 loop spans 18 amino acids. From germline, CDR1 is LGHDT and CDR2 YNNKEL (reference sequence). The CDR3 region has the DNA TGTGCCAGCAGCCAAGTTTATTCAGGACAGGGAGCGGCGGGGGAGCTGTTTTTT. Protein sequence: CASSQVYSGQGAAGELFF.

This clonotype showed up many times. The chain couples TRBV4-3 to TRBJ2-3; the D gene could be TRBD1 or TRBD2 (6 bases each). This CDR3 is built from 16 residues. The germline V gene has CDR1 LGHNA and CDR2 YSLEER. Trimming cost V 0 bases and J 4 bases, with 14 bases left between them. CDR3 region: CASSQDYREVADTQYF. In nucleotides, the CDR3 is TGCGCCAGCAGCCAAGATTACAGGGAGGTGGCAGATACGCAGTATTTT.

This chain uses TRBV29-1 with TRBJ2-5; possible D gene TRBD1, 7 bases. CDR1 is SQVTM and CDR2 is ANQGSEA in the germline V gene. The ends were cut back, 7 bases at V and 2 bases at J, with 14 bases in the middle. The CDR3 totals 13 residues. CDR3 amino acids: CSAAGGQQETQYF. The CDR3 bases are TGCAGCGCAGCCGGGGGACAGCAAGAGACCCAGTACTTC.

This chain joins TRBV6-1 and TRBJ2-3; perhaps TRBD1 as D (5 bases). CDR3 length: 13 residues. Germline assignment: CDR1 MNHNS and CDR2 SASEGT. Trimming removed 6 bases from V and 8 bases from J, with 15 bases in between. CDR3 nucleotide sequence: TGTGCCAGCAGCAATACCCCTCAGGGTACGCAGTATTTT. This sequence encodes CASSNTPQGTQYF.

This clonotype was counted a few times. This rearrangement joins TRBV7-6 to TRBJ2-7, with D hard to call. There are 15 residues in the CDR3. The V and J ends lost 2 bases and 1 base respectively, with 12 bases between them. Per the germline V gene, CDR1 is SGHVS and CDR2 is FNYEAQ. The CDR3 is CASSLKLDPSYEQYF. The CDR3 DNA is TGTGCCAGCAGCTTAAAACTCGACCCGTCCTACGAGCAGTACTTC.

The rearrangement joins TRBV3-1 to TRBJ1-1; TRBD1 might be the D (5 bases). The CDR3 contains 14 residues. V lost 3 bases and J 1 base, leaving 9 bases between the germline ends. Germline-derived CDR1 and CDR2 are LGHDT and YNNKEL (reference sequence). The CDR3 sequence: CASSQYDRNTEAFF. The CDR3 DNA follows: TGTGCCAGCAGCCAGTACGACAGGAACACTGAAGCTTTCTTT.

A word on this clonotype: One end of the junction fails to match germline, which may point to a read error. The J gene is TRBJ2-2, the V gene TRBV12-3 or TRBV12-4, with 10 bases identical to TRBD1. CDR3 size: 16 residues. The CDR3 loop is CVSSSPTGGMTGELFF. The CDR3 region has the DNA TGTGTCAGCAGTTCCCCGACAGGGGGCATGACCGGGGAGCTGTTTTTT.

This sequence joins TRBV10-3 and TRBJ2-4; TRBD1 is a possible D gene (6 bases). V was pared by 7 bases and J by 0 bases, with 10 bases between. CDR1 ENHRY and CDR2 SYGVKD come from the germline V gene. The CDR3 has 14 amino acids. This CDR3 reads CAITPDRAKNIQYF. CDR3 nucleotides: TGTGCCATCACCCCGGACAGAGCCAAAAACATTCAGTACTTC.